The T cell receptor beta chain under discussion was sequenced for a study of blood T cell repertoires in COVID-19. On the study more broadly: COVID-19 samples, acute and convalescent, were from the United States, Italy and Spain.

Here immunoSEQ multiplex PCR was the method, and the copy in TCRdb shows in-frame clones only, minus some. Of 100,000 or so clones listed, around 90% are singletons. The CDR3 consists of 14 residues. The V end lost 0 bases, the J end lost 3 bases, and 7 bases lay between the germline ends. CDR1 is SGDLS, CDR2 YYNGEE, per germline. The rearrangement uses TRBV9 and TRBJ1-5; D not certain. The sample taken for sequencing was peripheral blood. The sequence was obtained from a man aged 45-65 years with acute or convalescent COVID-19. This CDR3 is CASSVGQVNQPQHF. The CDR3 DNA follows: TGTGCCAGCAGCGTAGGGCAGGTCAATCAGCCCCAGCATTTT.